The source of this TCR beta chain is a study of cytomegalovirus exposure and HLA in healthy donors. Primers: 60 Vbeta forward and 13 Jbeta reverse. TCRdb's table, derived via immunoSEQ multiplex PCR, lists solely in-frame clones and lacks some. The profile covers 200,000 to 250,000 clones, with approximately 82% appearing a single time and 3.8% taken by the ten largest. This clone was counted a single time. What was sequenced was PBMCs. The receptor's source is a male donor in good health and CMV-seronegative.

CDR3 region: CASSADTFTDTQYF. The CDR3 DNA reads as TGTGCCAGCAGCGCAGACACGTTCACAGATACGCAGTATTTT. The chain employs TRBV9 and TRBJ2-3, with D hard to call. The CDR3 is 14 amino acids. Germline-derived CDR1 and CDR2 are SGDLS and YYNGEE. With 3 bases removed from V and 2 bases from J, the gap between germline ends came to 10 bases.